The next 32 T cell receptor beta chains were all read from a single sample in a study of Ad26.COV2.S vaccination and SARS-CoV-2 variants. Stated treatment: around 19 received Ad26.COV2.S at low or high dose, single or two shots; about 5 received placebo; per-sample allocation not given. Day 63 following the first vaccine or placebo injection was when the samples were taken. The table came from immunoSEQ multiplex PCR; TCRdb's copy has only in-frame clones and leaves some out. Of approximately 300,000 clones in the sample, 86% are singletons; the top ten hold 1.9%. Sequenced here: peripheral blood, sampled in a trial of Ad26.COV2.S vaccine versus placebo. The receptors derive from a person aged 18-60 years who received the Ad26.COV2.S COVID-19 vaccine or a placebo.

The genes are TRBV28 and TRBJ1-2, with 7 bases identical to TRBD1. V lost 6 bases and J lost 4; bases outside the gene matches: 8. CDR3 size: 14 residues. Germline lookup yields CDR1 MDHEN and CDR2 SYDVKM. Here the CDR3 reads CASSLKGQIYGYTF. For the CDR3, the DNA is TGTGCCAGCAGCCTAAAGGGACAGATCTATGGCTACACCTTC.

The chain employs TRBV5-1 and TRBJ2-3; D unresolved. Germline CDR1 and CDR2: SGHRS and YFSETQ. This CDR3 comprises 13 residues. Trimming shortened V by 0 bases and J by 5 bases, and 7 bases separated the two germline ends. In DNA form, the CDR3 reads TGCGCCAGCAGCTTGGGCCGCTTAGATACGCAGTATTTT. Protein product: CASSLGRLDTQYF.

This chain links TRBV3-1 (or the pseudogene TRBV3-2) with TRBJ2-1; D gene unclear. Germline V gene sequence: CDR1 LGHDT, CDR2 YNNKEL (reference sequence). CDR3 size: 17 residues. V was cut by 0 bases and J by 0 bases, with 12 bases left in between. This CDR3 is CASSQDPWPSSYNEQFF. The CDR3 bases are TGTGCCAGCAGCCAAGATCCCTGGCCGAGCTCCTACAATGAGCAGTTCTTC.

The chain combines TRBV9 with TRBJ2-1; either TRBD1 or TRBD2 may supply D (5 bases each). In germline, CDR1 is SGDLS, CDR2 YYNGEE. Between the trimmed V and J ends, which lost 7 bases and 3 bases, there was a span of 8 bases. CDR3 length equals 12 residues. In DNA, the CDR3 is TGTGCCAGCGGGGGAAACTACAATGAGCAGTTCTTC. Encoded protein: CASGGNYNEQFF.

The rearrangement joins TRBV5-1 to TRBJ2-2, with TRBD1 matching over 7 bases. The V and J ends lost 6 bases and 2 bases, in that order; junction bases with no gene match: 7. The CDR3 runs 15 residues. Germline CDR1 and CDR2: SGHRS and YFSETQ. The CDR3 DNA follows: TGCGCCAGCACTTTCCGGGACAGCAACACCGGGGAGCTGTTTTTT. Translation: CASTFRDSNTGELFF. The whole variable domain, remainder taken from reference TRBV5-1 and TRBJ2-2, is KAGVTQTPRYLIKTRGQQVTLSCSPISGHRSVSWYQQTPGQGLQFLFEYFSETQRNKGNFPGRFSGRQFSNSRSEMNVSTLELGDSALYLCASTFRDSNTGELFFGEGSRLTVL.

The CDR3 sequence is CASRLTGQRLAKNIQYF. In DNA, the CDR3 is TGTGCAAGTCGCTTAACGGGACAGAGACTAGCCAAAAACATTCAGTACTTC. The V and J genes are TRBV12-2 and TRBJ2-4; the table calls TRBD1, which could not be checked here. TRBV12-2 is marked as a pseudogene. The CDR3 sequence is 17 residues long.

The rearrangement links TRBV9 to TRBJ2-7; 7 bases match TRBD2. Germline-derived CDR1 and CDR2 are SGDLS and YYNGEE. The trim removed 4 bases at V and 4 bases at J, leaving 17 bases unmatched. The CDR3 is 17 amino acids. Written as DNA, the CDR3 is TGTGCCAGCAGCCCCCACGCTGGGGGAGGGGCAGCTTACGAGCAGTACTTC. It encodes CASSPHAGGGAAYEQYF. Filled out from reference TRBV9 and TRBJ2-7, the complete variable domain reads DSGVTQTPKHLITATGQRVTLRCSPRSGDLSVYWYQQSLDQGLQFLIQYYNGEERAKGNILERFSAQQFPDLHSELNLSSLELGDSALYFCASSPHAGGGAAYEQYFGPGTRLTVT.

The chain recombines TRBV19 with TRBJ2-4; unclear D gene. The CDR3 loop spans 13 amino acids. Deletions cut 3 bases from V and 6 bases from J, with 9 bases between. The germline V gene has CDR1 LNHDA and CDR2 SQIVND (reference sequence). The CDR3: CASSISLGNIQYF. The DNA for the CDR3 is TGTGCCAGTAGTATCAGTTTAGGAAACATTCAGTACTTC. Looking up the rest from reference TRBV19 and TRBJ2-4 gives the full variable domain: DGGITQSPKYLFRKEGQNVTLSCEQNLNHDAMYWYRQDPGQGLRLIYYSQIVNDFQKGDIAEGYSVSREKKESFPLTVTSAQKNPTAFYLCASSISLGNIQYFGAGTRLSVL.

V gene TRBV6-5 combines with J gene TRBJ2-2, with D tentatively TRBD2 (6 bases). Germline assignment: CDR1 MNHEY and CDR2 SVGAGI. This CDR3 is 15 amino acids long. V lost 6 bases, J lost 3 bases, and 14 bases lay in between. In nucleotides, the CDR3 is TGTGCCAGCAGCCCCGGGACTCCCTACACCGGGGAGCTGTTTTTT. It yields the protein CASSPGTPYTGELFF.

The CDR3 loop is CASSVTMQDTEQYF. CDR3 bases: TGTGCCAGCAGCGTTACCATGCAGGATACGGAGCAGTACTTC. This sequence joins TRBV9 and TRBJ2-7; D is ambiguous. V lost 2 bases to trimming and J lost 7 bases, with 16 bases between them. Germline V lookup: CDR1 SGDLS, CDR2 YYNGEE. The CDR3 extends over 14 amino acids.

V and J are TRBV7-4 and TRBJ1-5; 9 bases are shared with TRBD1. Germline assignment: CDR1 SGHVT and CDR2 SQSDAQ. The CDR3 has 14 amino acids. The ends lost 5 bases at V and 6 bases at J; junction bases unmatched: 5. The CDR3 sequence: CASSTKQGAQPQHF. The CDR3 DNA reads as TGTGCCAGCAGCACCAAACAGGGGGCTCAGCCCCAGCATTTT.

V gene TRBV30 combines with J gene TRBJ2-2; D not certain. The CDR3 has 14 amino acids. V shed 1 base and J shed 1 base, with 7 bases lying between them. CDR1 is GTSNPN and CDR2 is SVGIG in the germline V gene (reference sequence). CDR3 DNA: TGTGCCTGGAGTGGGGGAAAGAACACCGGGGAGCTGTTTTTT. Its translation: CAWSGGKNTGELFF.

This clone showed up just once. The V and J genes are TRBV12-5 and TRBJ2-3, with TRBD1 identical over 10 bases. The germline V gene has CDR1 LGHNT and CDR2 FRNRAP. V dropped 6 bases and J dropped 5; count of bases not matched to a gene: 17. The CDR3 is 18 amino acids. The CDR3 reads CASGRPYGQGGAGDTQYF. The CDR3, as DNA: TGTGCTAGTGGCCGACCTTACGGACAGGGGGGAGCGGGAGATACGCAGTATTTT.

The CDR3 loop reads CASGSLGFLPQHF. The CDR3 region has the DNA TGTGCTAGTGGTTCCCTCGGGTTCTTGCCCCAGCATTTT. The chain carries TRBV12-5 and TRBJ1-5; D ambiguous. There are 13 residues in the CDR3. Germline assignment: CDR1 LGHNT and CDR2 FRNRAP. V shed 4 bases and J shed 9 bases, with 13 bases lying between them.

The chain joins TRBV30 to TRBJ2-3; tentatively, D is TRBD1 (5 bases). V dropped 3 bases and J dropped 6 bases, with 7 bases sitting between them. Germline V CDR1 and CDR2: GTSNPN, SVGIG (reference sequence). The CDR3 covers 11 residues. The CDR3 spells CAWRGRDTQYF. Here the CDR3 DNA reads TGTGCCTGGAGGGGGCGGGATACGCAGTATTTT.

The chain couples TRBV30 to TRBJ1-1; D gene unclear. CDR1 is GTSNPN and CDR2 is SVGIG in the germline V gene (reference sequence). The CDR3 covers 13 residues. Trimming shortened V by 0 bases and J by 3 bases, and 8 bases separated the two germline ends. The CDR3 DNA reads as TGTGCCTGGAGTGTAGGCCGGGACACTGAAGCTTTCTTT. It translates to CAWSVGRDTEAFF.

At least ten counts were recorded for this clone. The chain joins TRBV10-3 to TRBJ2-6; 11 bases are shared with TRBD1. This CDR3 is 19 amino acids long. Germline values: CDR1 ENHRY, CDR2 SYGVKD. The ends lost 2 bases at V and 0 bases at J; junction bases unmatched: 6. This chain's CDR3 is CAISEERTGGASGANVLTF. CDR3 nucleotide sequence: TGTGCCATCAGTGAGGAAAGGACAGGGGGCGCCTCTGGGGCCAACGTCCTGACTTTC.

This clone was counted once. This chain connects TRBV7-9 to TRBJ1-1, with TRBD1 identical over 8 bases. The trim removed 3 bases at V and 0 bases at J, leaving 6 bases unmatched. This CDR3 comprises 16 residues. Germline loops: CDR1 SEHNR, CDR2 FQNEAQ (reference sequence). CDR3 nucleotide sequence: TGTGCCAGCAGCTTTAGGACAGGGAATATGAACACTGAAGCTTTCTTT. Its protein product is CASSFRTGNMNTEAFF. Full variable domain (remainder filled in from reference TRBV7-9 and TRBJ1-1): DTGVSQNPRHKITKRGQNVTFRCDPISEHNRLYWYRQTLGQGPEFLTYFQNEAQLEKSRLLSDRFSAERPKGSFSTLEIQRTEQGDSAMYLCASSFRTGNMNTEAFFGQGTRLTVV.

V is TRBV11-3 and J is TRBJ2-2; D gene unclear. Germline CDR1 reads SGHNT; CDR2 reads YENEEA. V gave up 0 bases and J gave up 6 bases, with 5 bases separating them. The CDR3 contains 13 residues. The CDR3 region is CASSLDAAGELFF. The CDR3 nucleotides are TGTGCCAGCAGCTTAGATGCGGCCGGGGAGCTGTTTTTT.

The chain uses TRBV19 and TRBJ1-2; D unresolved. CDR3 size: 14 residues. V lost 5 bases to trimming and J lost 3 bases, with 13 bases between them. Germline V CDR1 and CDR2: LNHDA, SQIVND (reference sequence). The CDR3 nucleotides are TGTGCCAGTAGTTCCCAAGGGAGGGACTATGGCTACACCTTC. Residues: CASSSQGRDYGYTF.

V is TRBV27 and J is TRBJ1-5; 7 bases map to TRBD1. The germline V gene has CDR1 MNHEY and CDR2 SMNVEV (reference sequence). Losses at the gene ends were 2 bases for V and 5 bases for J; bases not matched to a gene: 6. This CDR3 comprises 15 residues. The CDR3 sequence is CASSLLSTGDQPQHF. The CDR3 DNA is TGTGCCAGCAGTTTACTGTCCACAGGGGATCAGCCCCAGCATTTT.

This chain links TRBV3-1 (or the pseudogene TRBV3-2) with TRBJ2-3; TRBD2 matches 13 bases. Germline V lookup: CDR1 LGHDT, CDR2 YNNKEL (reference sequence). J gave up 0 bases and V 1 base, and 7 bases lay outside the gene matches. This CDR3 spans 19 amino acids. CDR3 residues: CASSQAGTSGVPSTDTQYF. CDR3 nucleotides: TGTGCCAGCAGCCAAGCCGGGACTAGCGGGGTGCCTAGCACAGATACGCAGTATTTT.

The chain joins TRBV5-1 to TRBJ2-1; TRBD1 matches 9 bases. The V gene end was trimmed by 1 base and the J gene end by 15 bases; junction bases not matched to a gene: 11. The CDR3 runs 14 residues. Germline CDR1 SGHRS, CDR2 YFSETQ. The CDR3 is CASSLPRDRELWFF. The CDR3, as DNA: TGCGCCAGCAGCTTGCCCCGGGACAGGGAACTTTGGTTCTTC.

This clone was observed once. This chain links TRBV6-5 with TRBJ1-2; D not resolved. The V end was cut by 4 bases, the J end by 4 bases, with 7 bases between. This CDR3 is 12 amino acids long. Germline V gene data show CDR1 as MNHEY and CDR2 as SVGAGI. CDR3 loop: CASSSDAYGYTF. CDR3 coding DNA: TGTGCCAGCAGTTCGGACGCCTATGGCTACACCTTC.

The chain has TRBV19 and TRBJ1-1, with D uncertain. CDR1 and CDR2 (germline): LNHDA, SQIVND (reference sequence). The CDR3 covers 14 residues. V lost 7 bases, J lost 2 bases, and 14 bases lay in between. The CDR3 DNA sequence: TGTGCCAGTACCTTGAAACTGGGAAACACTGAAGCTTTCTTT. It yields the protein CASTLKLGNTEAFF.

The chain has TRBV6-5 and TRBJ1-1; D uncertain. This CDR3 has 12 amino acids. The germline V and J ends were trimmed by 4 bases and 10 bases, with 13 bases remaining between them. Per the germline V gene, CDR1 is MNHEY and CDR2 is SVGAGI. The CDR3 region is CASSWNRFRAFF. In DNA, the CDR3 is TGTGCCAGCAGTTGGAACCGGTTCCGAGCTTTCTTT.

The chain couples TRBV5-4 to TRBJ2-5; tentative D call: TRBD1 (6 bases). The CDR3 totals 16 residues. Germline assignment: CDR1 SGHNT and CDR2 YYREEE (reference sequence). Trimming took 2 bases from V and 5 from J, leaving 19 bases between them. CDR3 DNA: TGTGCCAGCAGCTTCGAAAAAGGGGGAGTGGGGGAGACCCAGTACTTC. Encoded protein: CASSFEKGGVGETQYF.

The J gene is TRBJ1-1, the V gene TRBV19; TRBD1 agrees at 8 bases. Germline-derived CDR1 and CDR2 are LNHDA and SQIVND (reference sequence). Germline trimming cut 2 bases from V and 8 bases from J; bases unmatched to any gene: 4. The CDR3 has 13 residues. CDR3 protein: CASSIPDRGEAFF. The DNA for the CDR3 is TGTGCCAGTAGTATACCCGACAGGGGAGAAGCTTTCTTT.

The chain joins TRBV5-5 to TRBJ1-4; 7 nucleotides align to TRBD1. Germline CDR1 and CDR2: SGHKS and YYEKEE (reference sequence). The CDR3 sequence is 16 residues long. Losses at the gene ends were 5 bases for V and 8 bases for J; bases not matched to a gene: 15. Here the CDR3 reads CASSGGTTGSFEKLFF. The CDR3 bases are TGTGCCAGCAGTGGGGGGACGACAGGGTCTTTCGAAAAACTGTTTTTT.

This clone showed up just a few times. The rearrangement uses TRBV5-4 and TRBJ1-1; D might be TRBD1 (5 bases). Germline lookup yields CDR1 SGHNT and CDR2 YYREEE (reference sequence). V lost 4 bases, J lost 1 base, and 14 bases lay in between. The CDR3 is made up of 15 amino acids. The CDR3 is CASSPLPTGNTEAFF. CDR3 coding DNA: TGTGCCAGCAGCCCACTCCCCACAGGGAACACTGAAGCTTTCTTT.

The chain is built from TRBV29-1 and TRBJ2-7; perhaps TRBD2 as D (6 bases). Germline V gene sequence: CDR1 SQVTM, CDR2 ANQGSEA. V was shortened by 2 bases and J by 2 bases, with 13 bases between the two germline ends. CDR3 length equals 14 residues. The CDR3 region has the DNA TGCAGCGTTGAAACGGGGACTTTAACCTACGAGCAGTACTTC. As protein: CSVETGTLTYEQYF.

This clone was seen more than once but under ten times. The V gene is TRBV3-1 (or the pseudogene TRBV3-2), the J gene TRBJ2-7; D is tentatively TRBD1 or TRBD2 (5 bases each). The germline V and J ends were trimmed by 1 base and 1 base, with 11 bases remaining between them. The CDR3 is made up of 15 amino acids. Germline V gene data show CDR1 as LGHDT and CDR2 as YNNKEL (reference sequence). CDR3 amino acids: CASSQVGAGSYEQYF. The CDR3 DNA sequence: TGTGCCAGCAGCCAAGTCGGGGCAGGATCCTACGAGCAGTACTTC.